Sequencing of this TCR beta chain was carried out in a study of blood T cell repertoires in COVID-19. As for the study in general: In each case, the material was cDNA or gDNA derived from T cells, B-cell-depleted T cells, or PBMCs.

There are 13 residues in the CDR3. V lost 3 bases, J lost 0 bases, and 4 bases lay in between. The germline CDR1 and CDR2 sequences are SNHLY and FYNNEI. TCRdb's copy holds only in-frame clones and misses some; the assay was immunoSEQ multiplex PCR. The sample yields about 410,000 clones, 75% to 90% seen once. This chain links TRBV2 with TRBJ2-3; D is undetermined. The TCR comes from a middle-aged woman with COVID-19, enrolled during active disease. Material for sequencing was peripheral blood. CDR3 sequence (DNA): TGTGCCAGCAGTGACCTCAGCACAGATACGCAGTATTTT. Its protein is CASSDLSTDTQYF.